This TCR beta chain comes out of a study of read filtering for tumor transcriptome and immune sequencing. For the study at large: Patients were some 16 male and some 13 female, mean age approximately 70 years, range roughly 47 to 80.

This clonotype was detected many times. The CDR3 is 12 residues long. The germline V gene has CDR1 SGHTA and CDR2 FQGNSA. Trimming stripped 1 base from V and 3 bases from J, with 2 bases between. The library was built from 400 to 500 ng RNA with molecular barcoded adaptors for alpha/delta and beta/gamma chains. TCRdb ran MiXCR on the reads and lists one entry per CDR3 protein. The sample lists around 65,000 distinct CDR3 sequences, about 19% seen once, with over 11% in the top ten. This chain connects TRBV7-2 to TRBJ2-3; unclear D gene. This receptor was obtained from a donor over 35 with multiple myeloma. Material: a population of CD138-negative cells sorted from bone marrow. The DNA for the CDR3 is TGTGCCAGCAGCTTAGATACAGATACGCAGTATTTT. As protein: CASSLDTDTQYF.